This TCR beta chain was sequenced during a study of radiation and T cells in renal cell carcinoma. The repertoire was sequenced with immunoSEQ multiplex PCR; TCRdb's copy has only in-frame clones and lacks some. Among roughly 78,000 clones listed, 82% were seen once. As for this clone: A read error may account for a junction end that differs from germline.

Specified time point: blood 2 weeks post-SBRT. Treatment meaning: 15 Gy SBRT to primary tumor, nephrectomy 4 weeks later. Blood was sampled at baseline, 2 weeks and 4 weeks after SBRT. The tumor was a clear cell renal cell carcinoma. Germline V gene data show CDR1 as MDHEN and CDR2 as SYDVKM. The CDR3 length is 11 residues. This receptor was obtained from a man between 60 and 75 years old with renal cell carcinoma. The input for sequencing was blood, taken from a patient whose treatment included radiotherapy and nephrectomy. The chain carries TRBV28 and TRBJ2-7; D not certain. This CDR3 is CPAESSYEQYF. Here the CDR3 DNA reads TGCCCCGCGGAAAGCTCCTACGAGCAGTACTTC.